This TCR beta chain was captured by sequencing in a study of radiotherapy plus CTLA-4 blockade in lung cancer. Study-level information: Disease control reached roughly 33%, with objective responses in approximately 20%. Regarding the study as a whole: Reportedly, early blood T cell clone dynamics best predicted response, with interferon-beta. Blood-borne expansion of tumor-derived TCR clones followed radiotherapy plus ipilimumab.

TCRdb's copy holds only in-frame clones and misses some; the assay was immunoSEQ multiplex PCR. The sample records under 25,000 clones, approximately 70% being singletons. The sample holds one count of this clone. Its antigen is unknown. In chemo-refractory metastatic non-small-cell lung cancer, patients got ipilimumab CTLA-4 blockade together with focal radiation. The receptor comes from a human donor with non-small cell lung cancer who had stable disease on radiotherapy plus ipilimumab. The sample in question was peripheral blood, obtained from a patient treated with radiotherapy plus ipilimumab.

The CDR3 coding sequence is TGTGCCAGCAGCGGACAGGGGATCCGACTCTCTGGGGCCAACGTCCTGACTTTC. Amino acid sequence: CASSGQGIRLSGANVLTF. This chain links TRBV9 with TRBJ2-6; TRBD1 matches at 8 bases. The CDR3 totals 18 residues. Germline V CDR1 and CDR2: SGDLS, YYNGEE. Trimming at V came to 3 bases and at J to 0 bases, leaving 8 bases not matched to a gene.